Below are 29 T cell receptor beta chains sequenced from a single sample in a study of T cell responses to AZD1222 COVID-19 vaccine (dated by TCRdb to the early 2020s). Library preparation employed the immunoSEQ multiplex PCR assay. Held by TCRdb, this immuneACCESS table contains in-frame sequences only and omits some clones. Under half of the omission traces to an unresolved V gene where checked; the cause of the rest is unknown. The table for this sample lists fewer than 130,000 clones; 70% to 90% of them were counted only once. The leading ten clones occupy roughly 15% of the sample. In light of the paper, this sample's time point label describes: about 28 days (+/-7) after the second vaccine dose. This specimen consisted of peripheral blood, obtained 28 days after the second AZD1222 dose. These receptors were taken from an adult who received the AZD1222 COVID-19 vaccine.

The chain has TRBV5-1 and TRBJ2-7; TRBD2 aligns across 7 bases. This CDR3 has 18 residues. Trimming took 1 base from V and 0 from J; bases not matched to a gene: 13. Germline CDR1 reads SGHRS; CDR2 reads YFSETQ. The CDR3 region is CASSLRPVGLAVSYEQYF. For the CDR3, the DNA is TGCGCCAGCAGCTTGCGGCCCGTGGGGCTAGCGGTCTCCTACGAGCAGTACTTC.

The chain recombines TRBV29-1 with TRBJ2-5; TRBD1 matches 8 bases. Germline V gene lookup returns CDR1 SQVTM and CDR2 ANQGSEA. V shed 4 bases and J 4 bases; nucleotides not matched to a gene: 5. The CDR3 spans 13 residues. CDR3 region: CSVVATGGETQYF. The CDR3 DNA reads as TGCAGCGTTGTGGCCACAGGGGGAGAGACCCAGTACTTC.

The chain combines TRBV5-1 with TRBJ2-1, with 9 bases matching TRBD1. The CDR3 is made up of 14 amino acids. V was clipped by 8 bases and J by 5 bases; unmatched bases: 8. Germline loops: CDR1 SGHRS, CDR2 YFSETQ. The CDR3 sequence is CASRLGQGHNEQFF. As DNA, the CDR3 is TGCGCCAGTAGATTGGGACAGGGCCACAATGAGCAGTTCTTC. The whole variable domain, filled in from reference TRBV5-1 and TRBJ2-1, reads KAGVTQTPRYLIKTRGQQVTLSCSPISGHRSVSWYQQTPGQGLQFLFEYFSETQRNKGNFPGRFSGRQFSNSRSEMNVSTLELGDSALYLCASRLGQGHNEQFFGPGTRLTVL.

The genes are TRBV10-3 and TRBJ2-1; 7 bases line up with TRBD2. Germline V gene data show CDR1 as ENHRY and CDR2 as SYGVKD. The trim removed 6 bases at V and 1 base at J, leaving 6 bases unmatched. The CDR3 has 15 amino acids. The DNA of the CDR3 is TGTGCCATCAGAAAACTAGCGCAGTCCTACAATGAGCAGTTCTTC. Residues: CAIRKLAQSYNEQFF.

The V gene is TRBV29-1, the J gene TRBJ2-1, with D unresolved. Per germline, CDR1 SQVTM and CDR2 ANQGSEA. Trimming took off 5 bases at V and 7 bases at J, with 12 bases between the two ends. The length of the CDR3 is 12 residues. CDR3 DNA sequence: TGCAGCGTTTCGGACGTAGCAAATGAGCAGTTCTTC. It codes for CSVSDVANEQFF.

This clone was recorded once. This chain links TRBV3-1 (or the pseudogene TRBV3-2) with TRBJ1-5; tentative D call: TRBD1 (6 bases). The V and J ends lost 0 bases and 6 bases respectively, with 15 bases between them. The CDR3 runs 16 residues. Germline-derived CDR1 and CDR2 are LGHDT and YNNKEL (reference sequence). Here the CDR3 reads CASSQDARGTAQPQHF. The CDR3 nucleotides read TGTGCCAGCAGCCAAGACGCCAGGGGAACGGCTCAGCCCCAGCATTTT.

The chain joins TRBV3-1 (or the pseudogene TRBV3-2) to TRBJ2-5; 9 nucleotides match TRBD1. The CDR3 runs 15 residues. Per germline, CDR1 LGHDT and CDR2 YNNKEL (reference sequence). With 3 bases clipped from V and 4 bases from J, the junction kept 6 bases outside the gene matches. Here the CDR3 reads CASSHPTGGIETQYF. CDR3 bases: TGTGCCAGCAGCCACCCGACAGGGGGGATAGAGACCCAGTACTTC.

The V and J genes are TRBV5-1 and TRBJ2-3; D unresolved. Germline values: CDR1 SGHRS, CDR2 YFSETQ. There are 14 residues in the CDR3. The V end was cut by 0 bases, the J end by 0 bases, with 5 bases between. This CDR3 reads CASSLGPSTDTQYF. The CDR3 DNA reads TGCGCCAGCAGCTTGGGACCAAGCACAGATACGCAGTATTTT.

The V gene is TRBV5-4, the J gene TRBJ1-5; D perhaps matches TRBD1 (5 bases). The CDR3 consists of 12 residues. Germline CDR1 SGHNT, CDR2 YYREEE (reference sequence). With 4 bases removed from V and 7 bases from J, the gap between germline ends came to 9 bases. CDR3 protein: CASSPGGQPQHF. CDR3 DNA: TGTGCCAGCAGCCCCGGGGGACAGCCCCAGCATTTT.

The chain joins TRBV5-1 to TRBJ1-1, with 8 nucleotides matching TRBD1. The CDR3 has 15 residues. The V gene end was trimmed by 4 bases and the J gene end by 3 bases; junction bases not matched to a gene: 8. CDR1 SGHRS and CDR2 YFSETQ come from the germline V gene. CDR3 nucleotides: TGCGCCAGCAGCGGAACGGCGACAGGGGACACTGAAGCTTTCTTT. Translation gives CASSGTATGDTEAFF.

CDR3 region: CASSLSGRNSNEQFF. Here the CDR3 DNA reads TGTGCCAGCAGCTTGTCAGGCCGGAACTCCAATGAGCAGTTCTTC. V gene TRBV7-9 combines with J gene TRBJ2-1; no definite D call. The CDR3 runs 15 residues. The V and J ends lost 3 bases and 6 bases respectively, with 15 bases between them. Looked up from germline, CDR1 is SEHNR and CDR2 is FQNEAQ (reference sequence).

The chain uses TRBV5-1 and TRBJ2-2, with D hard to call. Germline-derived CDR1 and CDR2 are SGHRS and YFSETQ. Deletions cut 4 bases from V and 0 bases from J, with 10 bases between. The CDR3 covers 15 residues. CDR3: CASSIDGPNTGELFF. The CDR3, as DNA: TGCGCCAGCAGCATAGACGGACCGAACACCGGGGAGCTGTTTTTT.

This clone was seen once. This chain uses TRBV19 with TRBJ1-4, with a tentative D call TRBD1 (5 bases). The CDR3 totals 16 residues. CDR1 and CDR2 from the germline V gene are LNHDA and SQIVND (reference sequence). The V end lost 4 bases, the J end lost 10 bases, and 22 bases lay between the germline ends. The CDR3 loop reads CASSTPGLQSRGKLFF. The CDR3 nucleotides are TGTGCCAGTAGTACCCCGGGACTTCAGAGCCGCGGAAAACTGTTTTTT.

For the CDR3, the DNA is TGTGCCAGCAGCGCGGGACGGCCGAACACTGAAGCTTTCTTT. Its protein is CASSAGRPNTEAFF. This chain links TRBV11-2 with TRBJ1-1; TRBD1 is a possible D gene (5 bases). Germline V gene sequence: CDR1 SGHAT, CDR2 FQNNGV. Trimming removed 5 bases at V and 1 base at J, with 11 bases between. The CDR3 runs 14 residues.

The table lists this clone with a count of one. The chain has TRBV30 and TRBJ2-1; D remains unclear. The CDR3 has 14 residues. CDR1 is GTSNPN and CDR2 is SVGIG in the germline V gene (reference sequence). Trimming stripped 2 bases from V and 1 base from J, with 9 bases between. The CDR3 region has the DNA TGTGCCTGGAGTTTGTACTTTTCCTACAATGAGCAGTTCTTC. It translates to CAWSLYFSYNEQFF.

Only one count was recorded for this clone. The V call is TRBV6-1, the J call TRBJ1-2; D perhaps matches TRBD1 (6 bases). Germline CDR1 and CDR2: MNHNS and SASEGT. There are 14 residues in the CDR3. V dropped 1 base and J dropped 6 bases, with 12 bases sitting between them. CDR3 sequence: CASSEGTASNGYTF. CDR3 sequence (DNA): TGTGCCAGCAGTGAAGGGACAGCATCCAATGGCTACACCTTC.

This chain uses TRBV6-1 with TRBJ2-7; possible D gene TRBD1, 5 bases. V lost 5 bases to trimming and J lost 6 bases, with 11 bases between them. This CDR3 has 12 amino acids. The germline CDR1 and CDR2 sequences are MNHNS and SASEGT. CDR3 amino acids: CASSTGSREQYF. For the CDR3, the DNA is TGTGCCAGCAGTACAGGATCGCGCGAGCAGTACTTC.

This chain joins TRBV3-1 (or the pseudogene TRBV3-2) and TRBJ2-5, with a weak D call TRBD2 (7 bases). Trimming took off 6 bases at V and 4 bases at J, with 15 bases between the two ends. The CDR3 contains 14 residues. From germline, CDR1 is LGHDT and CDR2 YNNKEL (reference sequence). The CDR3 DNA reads TGTGCCAGCAGTCACCTTAGGGGGGGAGAGACCCAGTACTTC. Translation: CASSHLRGGETQYF.

The CDR3 DNA reads as TGTGCCAGCAGCTTATCATTCAAGAACTATGGCTACACCTTC. It translates to CASSLSFKNYGYTF. The chain couples TRBV7-8 to TRBJ1-2; D gene uncertain. V shed 2 bases and J shed 2 bases, with 9 bases lying between them. The germline CDR1 and CDR2 sequences are SGHVS and FQNEAQ. The CDR3 contains 14 residues.

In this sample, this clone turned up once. The CDR3 DNA reads TGCGCCAGCAGCCGGGATCTAGCGGGAGGAACAGATACGCAGTATTTT. Protein product: CASSRDLAGGTDTQYF. The gene calls are TRBV5-1 and TRBJ2-3; TRBD2 agrees at 11 bases. This CDR3 has 16 residues. V was clipped by 4 bases and J by 3 bases; unmatched bases: 7. Germline V gene data show CDR1 as SGHRS and CDR2 as YFSETQ.

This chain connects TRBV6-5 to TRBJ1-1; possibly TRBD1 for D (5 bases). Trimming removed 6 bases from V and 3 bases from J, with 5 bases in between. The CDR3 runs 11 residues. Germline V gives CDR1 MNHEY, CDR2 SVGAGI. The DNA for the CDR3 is TGTGCCAGCAGGGGGGACACTGAAGCTTTCTTT. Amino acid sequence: CASRGDTEAFF.

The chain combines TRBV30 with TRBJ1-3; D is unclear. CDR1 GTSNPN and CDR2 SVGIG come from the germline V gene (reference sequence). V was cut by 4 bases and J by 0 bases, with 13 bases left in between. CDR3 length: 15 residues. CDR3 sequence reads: CAWTRGRSSGNTIYF. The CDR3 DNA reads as TGTGCCTGGACTCGTGGCAGAAGCTCTGGAAACACCATATATTTT.

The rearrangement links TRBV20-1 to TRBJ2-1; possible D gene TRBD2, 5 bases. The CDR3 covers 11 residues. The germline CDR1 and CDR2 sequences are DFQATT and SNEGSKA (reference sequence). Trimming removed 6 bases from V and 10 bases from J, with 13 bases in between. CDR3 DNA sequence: TGCAGTGCATTACTCGGCGGGGAGCAGTTCTTC. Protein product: CSALLGGEQFF.

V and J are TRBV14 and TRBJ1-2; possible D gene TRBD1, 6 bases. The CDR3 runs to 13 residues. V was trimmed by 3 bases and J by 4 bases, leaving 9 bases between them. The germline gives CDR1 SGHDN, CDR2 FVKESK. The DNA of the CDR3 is TGTGCCAGCAGCCAGGGGGCCTCCTATGGCTACACCTTC. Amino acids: CASSQGASYGYTF.

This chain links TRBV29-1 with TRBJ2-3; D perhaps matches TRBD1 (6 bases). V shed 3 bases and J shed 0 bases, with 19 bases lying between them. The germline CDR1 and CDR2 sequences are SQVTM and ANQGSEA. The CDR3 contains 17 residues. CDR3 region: CSVEWDMPISSTDTQYF. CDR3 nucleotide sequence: TGCAGCGTTGAGTGGGACATGCCAATCTCTAGCACAGATACGCAGTATTTT.

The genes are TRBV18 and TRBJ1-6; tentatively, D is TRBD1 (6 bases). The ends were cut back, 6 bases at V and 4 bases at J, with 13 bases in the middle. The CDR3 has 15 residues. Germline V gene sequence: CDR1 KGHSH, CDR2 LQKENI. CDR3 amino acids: CASSSETGYNSPLHF. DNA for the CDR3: TGTGCCAGCTCTTCGGAGACAGGTTATAATTCACCCCTCCACTTT.

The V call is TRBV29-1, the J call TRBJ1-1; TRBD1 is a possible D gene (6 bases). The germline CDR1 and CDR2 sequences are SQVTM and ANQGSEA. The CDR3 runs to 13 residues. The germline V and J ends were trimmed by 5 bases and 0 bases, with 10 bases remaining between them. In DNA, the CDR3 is TGCAGCGTTTCGACAGGTCTGAACACTGAAGCTTTCTTT. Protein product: CSVSTGLNTEAFF.

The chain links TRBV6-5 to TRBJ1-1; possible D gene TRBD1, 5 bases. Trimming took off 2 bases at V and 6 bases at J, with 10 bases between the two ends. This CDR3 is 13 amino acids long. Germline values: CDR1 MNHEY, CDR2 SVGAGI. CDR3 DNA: TGTGCCAGCAGTTACCCAGCGGGGGCTGAAGCTTTCTTT. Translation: CASSYPAGAEAFF.

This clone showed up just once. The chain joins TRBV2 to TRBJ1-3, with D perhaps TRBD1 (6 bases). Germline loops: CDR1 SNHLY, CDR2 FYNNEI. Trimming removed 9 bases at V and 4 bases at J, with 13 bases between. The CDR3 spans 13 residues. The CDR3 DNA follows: TGTGCCAGTCACAGGGTTGCAGGAAACACCATATATTTT. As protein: CASHRVAGNTIYF.